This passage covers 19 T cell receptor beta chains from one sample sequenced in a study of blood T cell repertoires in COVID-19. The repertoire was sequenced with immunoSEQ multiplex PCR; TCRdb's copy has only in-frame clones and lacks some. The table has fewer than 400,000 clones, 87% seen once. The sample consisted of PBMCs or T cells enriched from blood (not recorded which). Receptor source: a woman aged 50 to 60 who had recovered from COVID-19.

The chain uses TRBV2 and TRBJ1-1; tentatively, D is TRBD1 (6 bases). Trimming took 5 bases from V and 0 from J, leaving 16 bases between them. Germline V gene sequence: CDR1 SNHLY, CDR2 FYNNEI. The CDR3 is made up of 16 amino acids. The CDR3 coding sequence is TGTGCCAGCAGTCCACAGGGAAATCCCATGAACACTGAAGCTTTCTTT. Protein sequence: CASSPQGNPMNTEAFF.

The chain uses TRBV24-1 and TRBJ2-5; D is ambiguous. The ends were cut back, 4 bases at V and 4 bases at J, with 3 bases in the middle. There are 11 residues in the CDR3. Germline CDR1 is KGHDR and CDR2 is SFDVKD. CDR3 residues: CATSEAETQYF. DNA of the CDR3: TGTGCCACCAGTGAGGCAGAGACCCAGTACTTC.

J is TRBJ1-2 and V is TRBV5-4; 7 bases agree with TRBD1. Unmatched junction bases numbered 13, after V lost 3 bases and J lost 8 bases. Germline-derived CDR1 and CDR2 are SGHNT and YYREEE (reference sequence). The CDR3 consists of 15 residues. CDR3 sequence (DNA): TGTGCCAGCAGCTACATCGGACAGGCCAAGGAAGGCTACACCTTC. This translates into CASSYIGQAKEGYTF.

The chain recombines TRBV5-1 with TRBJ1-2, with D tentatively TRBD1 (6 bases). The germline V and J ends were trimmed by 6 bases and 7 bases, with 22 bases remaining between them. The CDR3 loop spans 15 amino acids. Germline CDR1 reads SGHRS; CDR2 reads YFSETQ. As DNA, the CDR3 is TGCGCCAGCAACCACGGATCAGGGGCTTTGGGTGGCTACACCTTC. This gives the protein CASNHGSGALGGYTF.

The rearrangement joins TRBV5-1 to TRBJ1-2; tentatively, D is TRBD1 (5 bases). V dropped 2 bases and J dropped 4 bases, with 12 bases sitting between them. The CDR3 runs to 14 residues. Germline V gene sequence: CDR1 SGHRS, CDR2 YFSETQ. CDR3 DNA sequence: TGCGCCAGCAGCTTAGGGGAGGCCGTCTATGGCTACACCTTC. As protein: CASSLGEAVYGYTF.

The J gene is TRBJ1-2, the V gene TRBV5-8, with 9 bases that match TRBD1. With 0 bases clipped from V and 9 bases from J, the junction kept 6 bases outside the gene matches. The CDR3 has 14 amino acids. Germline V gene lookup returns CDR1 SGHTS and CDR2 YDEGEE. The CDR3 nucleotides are TGTGCCAGCAGCTTGGACGGGACAGGGTGGAGCTACACCTTC. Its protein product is CASSLDGTGWSYTF.

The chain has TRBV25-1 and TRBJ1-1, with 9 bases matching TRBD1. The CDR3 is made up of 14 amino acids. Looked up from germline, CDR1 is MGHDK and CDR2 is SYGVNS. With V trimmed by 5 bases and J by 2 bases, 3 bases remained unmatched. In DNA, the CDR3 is TGTGCCAGCAGTCTGACAGGGGGTAACACTGAAGCTTTCTTT. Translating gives CASSLTGGNTEAFF.

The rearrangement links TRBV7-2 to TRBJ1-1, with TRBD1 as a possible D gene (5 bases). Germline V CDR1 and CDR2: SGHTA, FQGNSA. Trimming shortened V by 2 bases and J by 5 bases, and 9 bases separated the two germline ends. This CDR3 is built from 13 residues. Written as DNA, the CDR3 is TGTGCCAGCAGCTTATTGCAGGGAACTGAAGCTTTCTTT. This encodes CASSLLQGTEAFF.

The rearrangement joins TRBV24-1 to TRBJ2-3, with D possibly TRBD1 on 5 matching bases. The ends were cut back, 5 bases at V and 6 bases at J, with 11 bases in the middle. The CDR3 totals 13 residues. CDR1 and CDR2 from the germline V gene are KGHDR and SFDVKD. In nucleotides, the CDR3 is TGTGCCACCAGTGGTGGGGCAGGGGATACGCAGTATTTT. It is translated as CATSGGAGDTQYF.

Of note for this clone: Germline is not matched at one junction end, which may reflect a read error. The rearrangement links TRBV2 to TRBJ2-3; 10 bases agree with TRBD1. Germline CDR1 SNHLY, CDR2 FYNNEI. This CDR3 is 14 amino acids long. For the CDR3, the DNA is TGTGCCAGCAGCGAAGACAGGGGGCTAAATACGCAGTATTTT. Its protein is CASSEDRGLNTQYF.

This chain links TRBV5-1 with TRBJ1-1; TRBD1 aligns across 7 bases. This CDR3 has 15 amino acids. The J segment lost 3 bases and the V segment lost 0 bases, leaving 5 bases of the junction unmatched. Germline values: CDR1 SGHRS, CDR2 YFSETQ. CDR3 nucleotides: TGCGCCAGCAGCTTGGGACAGGGAGCTTACACTGAAGCTTTCTTT. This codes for CASSLGQGAYTEAFF.

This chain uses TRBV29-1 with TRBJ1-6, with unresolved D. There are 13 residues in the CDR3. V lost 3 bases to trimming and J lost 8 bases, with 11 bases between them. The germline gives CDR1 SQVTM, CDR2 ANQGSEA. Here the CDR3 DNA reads TGCAGCGTTGATCGGGATGGGGATTCACCCCTCCACTTT. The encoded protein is CSVDRDGDSPLHF.

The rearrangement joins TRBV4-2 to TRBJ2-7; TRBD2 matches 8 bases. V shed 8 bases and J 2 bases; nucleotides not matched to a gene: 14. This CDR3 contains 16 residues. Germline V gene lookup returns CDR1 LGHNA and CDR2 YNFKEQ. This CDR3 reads CASQAELLAGPYEQYF. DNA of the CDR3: TGTGCCAGCCAAGCTGAACTCTTAGCGGGGCCCTACGAGCAGTACTTC.

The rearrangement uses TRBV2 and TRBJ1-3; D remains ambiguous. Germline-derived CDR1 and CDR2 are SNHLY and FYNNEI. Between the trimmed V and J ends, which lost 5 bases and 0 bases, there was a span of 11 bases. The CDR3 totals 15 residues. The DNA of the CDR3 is TGTGCCAGCAGTCCGAAGGCGGACTCTGGAAACACCATATATTTT. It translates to CASSPKADSGNTIYF. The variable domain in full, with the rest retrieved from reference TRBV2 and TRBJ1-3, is EPEVTQTPSHQVTQMGQEVILRCVPISNHLYFYWYRQILGQKVEFLVSFYNNEISEKSEIFDDQFSVERPDGSNFTLKIRSTKLEDSAMYFCASSPKADSGNTIYFGEGSWLTVV.

The CDR3 DNA sequence: TGCGCCAGCAGGTCGACCCTAGTTTCGAGCACAGATACGCAGTATTTT. Translated: CASRSTLVSSTDTQYF. The V call is TRBV5-1, the J call TRBJ2-3; D unclear. This CDR3 has 16 amino acids. V was clipped by 5 bases and J by 0 bases, with 16 bases between them. Germline V CDR1 and CDR2: SGHRS, YFSETQ.

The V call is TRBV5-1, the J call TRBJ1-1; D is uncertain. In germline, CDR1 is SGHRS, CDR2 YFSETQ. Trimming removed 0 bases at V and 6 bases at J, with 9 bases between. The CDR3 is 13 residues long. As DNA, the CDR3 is TGCGCCAGCAGCTTGGAAGCCGGTGCTGAAGCTTTCTTT. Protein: CASSLEAGAEAFF. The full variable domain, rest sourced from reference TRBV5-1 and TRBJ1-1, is KAGVTQTPRYLIKTRGQQVTLSCSPISGHRSVSWYQQTPGQGLQFLFEYFSETQRNKGNFPGRFSGRQFSNSRSEMNVSTLELGDSALYLCASSLEAGAEAFFGQGTRLTVV.

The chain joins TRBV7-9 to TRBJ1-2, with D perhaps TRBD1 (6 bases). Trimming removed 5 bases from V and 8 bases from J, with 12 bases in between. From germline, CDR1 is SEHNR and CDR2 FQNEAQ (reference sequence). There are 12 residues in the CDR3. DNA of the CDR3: TGTGCCAGCAGCGCCAACAGGGCCGGCTACACCTTC. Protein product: CASSANRAGYTF.

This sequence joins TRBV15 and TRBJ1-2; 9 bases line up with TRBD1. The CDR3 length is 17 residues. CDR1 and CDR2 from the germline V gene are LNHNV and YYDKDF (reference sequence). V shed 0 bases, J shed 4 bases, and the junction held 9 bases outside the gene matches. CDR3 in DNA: TGTGCCACCAGCAGAGACCGGGACAGGGATTACTTCTATGGCTACACCTTC. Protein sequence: CATSRDRDRDYFYGYTF.

DNA for the CDR3: TGTGCCAGCAGTGATATTACAGCCTCCTATAATTCACCCCTCCACTTT. This sequence encodes CASSDITASYNSPLHF. The V call is TRBV6-1, the J call TRBJ1-6; D unclear. Per germline, CDR1 MNHNS and CDR2 SASEGT. The CDR3 spans 16 residues. The V gene lost 3 bases and the J gene lost 0 bases, with 9 bases spanning the gap.